A single sample gave rise to the 12 T cell receptor beta chains below, sequenced in a study of T-cell memory formation after mild COVID-19 (dated by TCRdb to about 2021). The method was 5' RACE. Sequencing instrument: Illumina NovaSeq 6000. TCRdb redid the processing of the public reads, applying fastp at Q25 and MiXCR, and retained in-frame beta chains. Rows with one shared CDR3 protein collapse into an entry with the most common genes and DNA. Counted in this sample were fewer than 650,000 distinct CDR3 sequences; 17% of them appeared once. The ten largest clones capture about 8.1% of the sample. Input material: PBMCs or a T cell subset sorted from them (not recorded which). Source of these receptors: an adult woman who had mild COVID-19 (a few samples of this study predate the infection). The sample titles of this study are shuffled in the database, so cell type and time point are left out; the donor was told from shared clones.

This clonotype was found a few times. The genes are TRBV6-2 or TRBV6-3 and TRBJ2-4; 8 nucleotides line up with TRBD1. The length of the CDR3 is 13 residues. The J segment lost 6 bases and the V segment lost 5 bases, leaving 3 bases of the junction unmatched. The germline CDR1 and CDR2 sequences are MNHEY and SVGEGT. The CDR3 DNA reads TGTGCCAGCAGTCCGGGACAGGCAAACATTCAGTACTTC. Its protein product is CASSPGQANIQYF.

This clonotype was recorded a few times. The chain combines TRBV24-1 with TRBJ2-5, with 7 bases aligning to TRBD1. The CDR3 is 14 residues long. The V gene's germline CDR1 is KGHDR and CDR2 SFDVKD. With V trimmed by 2 bases and J by 2 bases, 1 base remained unmatched. CDR3 nucleotide sequence: TGTGCCACCAGTGATTCCAGGGGGCAAGAGACCCAGTACTTC. Encoded protein: CATSDSRGQETQYF.

The V call is TRBV24-1, the J call TRBJ2-7; D unresolved. V was clipped by 4 bases and J by 5 bases, with 14 bases between them. The CDR3 consists of 14 residues. Looked up from germline, CDR1 is KGHDR and CDR2 is SFDVKD. The CDR3 DNA sequence: TGTGCCACCAGTGAGGCCCAAGGGCTCGACGAGCAGTACTTC. This gives the protein CATSEAQGLDEQYF.

This rearrangement joins TRBV12-3 or TRBV12-4 to TRBJ2-3, with D possibly matching TRBD2 (5 bases). Deletions cut 2 bases from V and 0 bases from J, with 12 bases between. CDR3 size: 16 residues. CDR3 in DNA: TGTGCCAGCAGTTTAAAGAGCGGTCGAAGCACAGATACGCAGTATTTT. This sequence encodes CASSLKSGRSTDTQYF.

The genes are TRBV20-1 and TRBJ2-4, with a tentative D call TRBD2 (6 bases). In germline, CDR1 is DFQATT, CDR2 SNEGSKA (reference sequence). Deletions cut 3 bases from V and 1 base from J, with 16 bases between. There are 16 residues in the CDR3. This CDR3 is CSASHWDFSAKNIQYF. CDR3 bases: TGCAGTGCTAGCCACTGGGACTTTTCGGCCAAAAACATTCAGTACTTC.

This clonotype was seen more than once but under ten times. The chain is built from TRBV7-9 and TRBJ1-1; D is possibly TRBD1 (6 bases). The CDR3 is 14 amino acids. The V and J ends lost 6 bases and 11 bases respectively, with 22 bases between them. The germline CDR1 and CDR2 sequences are SEHNR and FQNEAQ (reference sequence). This chain's CDR3 is CASSDLRGLVTAFF. The CDR3 nucleotides read TGTGCCAGCAGTGACCTTCGGGGGCTCGTTACCGCTTTCTTT.

This clonotype has at least ten counts. The chain carries TRBV29-1 and TRBJ2-1; TRBD1 agrees at 9 bases. The CDR3 has 14 residues. Germline lookup yields CDR1 SQVTM and CDR2 ANQGSEA. V lost 8 bases, J lost 7 bases, and 12 bases stayed unmatched. The CDR3 loop reads CSLTGTGRANEQFF. The CDR3 DNA reads as TGCAGCCTTACCGGGACAGGGAGGGCAAATGAGCAGTTCTTC.

The chain uses TRBV11-2 and TRBJ2-5; D is perhaps TRBD2 (6 bases). Germline V gene lookup returns CDR1 SGHAT and CDR2 FQNNGV. V lost 5 bases, J lost 3 bases, and 16 bases lay in between. The CDR3 contains 15 residues. The chain's CDR3 is CASSRILGGKETQYF. DNA of the CDR3: TGTGCCAGCAGCCGAATTCTTGGGGGGAAAGAGACCCAGTACTTC.

This chain connects TRBV19 to TRBJ1-1; D possibly corresponds to TRBD1 (5 bases). Germline CDR1 reads LNHDA; CDR2 reads SQIVND (reference sequence). With 11 bases removed from V and 2 bases from J, the gap between germline ends came to 18 bases. This CDR3 has 14 residues. CDR3 coding DNA: TGTGCCGTTAGGTTGGGGACCACCAACACTGAAGCTTTCTTT. Translating it yields CAVRLGTTNTEAFF.

This clonotype was recorded a few times. The V call is TRBV5-1, the J call TRBJ2-1; TRBD2 matches at 11 bases. J gave up 10 bases and V 4 bases, and 7 bases lay outside the gene matches. The CDR3 consists of 14 residues. The germline V gene encodes CDR1 SGHRS and CDR2 YFSETQ. DNA for the CDR3: TGCGCCAGCAGCCCCCAGACTAGCGGGACCGAGCAGTTCTTC. It encodes CASSPQTSGTEQFF.

This chain connects TRBV12-3 or TRBV12-4 to TRBJ1-1, with a possible D match to TRBD1 (5 bases). Trimming took off 8 bases at V and 5 bases at J, with 15 bases between the two ends. This CDR3 spans 13 amino acids. CDR3 loop: CASATRGRTEAFF. The CDR3 DNA is TGTGCCAGCGCCACCCGGGGCAGGACTGAAGCTTTCTTT.

This clonotype was counted between two and nine times. The genes are TRBV4-2 and TRBJ2-3; the match to TRBD2 covers 8 bases. J gave up 6 bases and V 2 bases, and 16 bases lay outside the gene matches. This CDR3 contains 18 residues. Germline V gene data show CDR1 as LGHNA and CDR2 as YNFKEQ. The CDR3 coding sequence is TGTGCCAGCAGCCAAAATGGAAGGGGGGGCCGACTAGCGGATACGCAGTATTTT. Its translation is CASSQNGRGGRLADTQYF.